This TCR beta chain is from a study of T cell responses to AZD1222 COVID-19 vaccine. Findings and limits, study-wide: Repertoire sampling occurred only after the peak T cell response. Possibly, clonal diversity was underestimated; donors were largely white British and included more females. Close to half of spike-specific TCRs reportedly recognize unmutated variant regions. With dominance at 160-218 and 743-854, vaccine-associated CD4 TCRs spanned spike.

The CDR3 spans 12 residues. The germline gives CDR1 MDHEN, CDR2 SYDVKM. V gave up 1 base and J gave up 2 bases, with 3 bases separating them. Method: immunoSEQ multiplex PCR; TCRdb's copy keeps in-frame clones and lacks some. This sample has 35,000 to 50,000 clones, with just under 80% found just once. This clone showed up just once. Its antigen is as yet unknown. The sequencing used peripheral blood, collected 28 days after the second dose of the MenACWY control vaccine. This sequence joins TRBV28 and TRBJ2-7; D gene ambiguous. The sequence derives from an adult who received the MenACWY meningococcal vaccine as a control. CDR3 amino acids: CASSLLAYEQYF. CDR3 nucleotides: TGTGCCAGCAGTTTATTGGCCTACGAGCAGTACTTC.